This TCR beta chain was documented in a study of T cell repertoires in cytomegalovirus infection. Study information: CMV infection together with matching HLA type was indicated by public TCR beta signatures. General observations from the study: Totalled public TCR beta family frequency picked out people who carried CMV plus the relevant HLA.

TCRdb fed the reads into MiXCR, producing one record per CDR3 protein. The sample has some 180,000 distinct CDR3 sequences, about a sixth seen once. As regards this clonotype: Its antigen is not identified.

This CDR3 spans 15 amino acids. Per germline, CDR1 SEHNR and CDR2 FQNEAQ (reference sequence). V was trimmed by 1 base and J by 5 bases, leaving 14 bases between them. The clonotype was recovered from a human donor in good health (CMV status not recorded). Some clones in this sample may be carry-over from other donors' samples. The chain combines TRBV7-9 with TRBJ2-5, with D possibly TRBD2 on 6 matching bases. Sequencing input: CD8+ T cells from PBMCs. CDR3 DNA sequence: TGTGCCAGCAGCTTAGGAGGGACTTCCGAGGAGACCCAGTACTTC. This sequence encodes CASSLGGTSEETQYF.